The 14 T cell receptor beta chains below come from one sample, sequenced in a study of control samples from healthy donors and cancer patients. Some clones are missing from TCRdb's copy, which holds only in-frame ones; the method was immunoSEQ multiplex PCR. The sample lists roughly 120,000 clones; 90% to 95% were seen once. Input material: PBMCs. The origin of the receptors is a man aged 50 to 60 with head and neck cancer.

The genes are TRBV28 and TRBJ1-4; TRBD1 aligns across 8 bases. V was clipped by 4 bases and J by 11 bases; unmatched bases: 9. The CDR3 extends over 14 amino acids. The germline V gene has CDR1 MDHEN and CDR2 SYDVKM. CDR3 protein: CASSSTGTGFKLFF. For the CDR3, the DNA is TGTGCCAGCAGTTCGACCGGGACAGGTTTTAAACTGTTTTTT.

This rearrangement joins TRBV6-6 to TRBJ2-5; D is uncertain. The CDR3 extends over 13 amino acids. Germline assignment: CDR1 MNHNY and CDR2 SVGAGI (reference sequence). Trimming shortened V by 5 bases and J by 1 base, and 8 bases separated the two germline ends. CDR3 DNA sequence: TGTGCCAGCAGTGACCGTGGCCAAGAGACCCAGTACTTC. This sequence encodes CASSDRGQETQYF.

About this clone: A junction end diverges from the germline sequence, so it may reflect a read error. For the CDR3, the DNA is TGTGCCAGCAGTTACTCGAGATCAGGGAAACGATTT. Amino acids: CASSYSRSGKRF. The J gene is TRBJ1-5, the V gene TRBV6-2 or TRBV6-3, with a weak D call TRBD1 (5 bases). The CDR3 runs to 12 residues. Germline V gene sequence: CDR1 MNHEY, CDR2 SVGEGT.

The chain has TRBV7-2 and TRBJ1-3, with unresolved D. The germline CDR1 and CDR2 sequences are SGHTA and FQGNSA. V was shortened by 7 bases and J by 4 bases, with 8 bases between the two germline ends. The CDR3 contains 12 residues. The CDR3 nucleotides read TGTGCCAGCACCCAGATGGGAAACACCATATATTTT. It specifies CASTQMGNTIYF.

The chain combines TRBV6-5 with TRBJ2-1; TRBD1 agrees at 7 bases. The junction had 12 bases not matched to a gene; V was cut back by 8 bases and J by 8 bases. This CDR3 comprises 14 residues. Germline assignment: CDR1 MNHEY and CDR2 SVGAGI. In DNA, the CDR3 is TGTGCCAGCCTACCGGACAGGTCGTACTATGAGCAGTTCTTC. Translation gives CASLPDRSYYEQFF.

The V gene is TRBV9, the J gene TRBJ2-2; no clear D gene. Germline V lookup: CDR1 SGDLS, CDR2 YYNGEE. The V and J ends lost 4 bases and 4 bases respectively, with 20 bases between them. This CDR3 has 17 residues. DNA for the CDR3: TGTGCCAGCAGCCCCTCTCCCATGGTATCGGGCACCGGGGAGCTGTTTTTT. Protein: CASSPSPMVSGTGELFF.

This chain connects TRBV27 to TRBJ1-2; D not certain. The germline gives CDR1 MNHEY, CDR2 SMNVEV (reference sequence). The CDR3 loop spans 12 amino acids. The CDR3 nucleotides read TGTGCTACCGCGGTGGCTGGCTATGGCTACACCTTC. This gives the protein CATAVAGYGYTF.

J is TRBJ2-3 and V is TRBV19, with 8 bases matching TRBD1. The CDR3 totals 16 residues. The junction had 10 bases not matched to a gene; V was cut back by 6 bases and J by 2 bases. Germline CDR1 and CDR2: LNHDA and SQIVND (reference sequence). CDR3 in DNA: TGTGCCAGTAGGGTCCGGGGACAGGAGATCACAGATACGCAGTATTTT. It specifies CASRVRGQEITDTQYF.

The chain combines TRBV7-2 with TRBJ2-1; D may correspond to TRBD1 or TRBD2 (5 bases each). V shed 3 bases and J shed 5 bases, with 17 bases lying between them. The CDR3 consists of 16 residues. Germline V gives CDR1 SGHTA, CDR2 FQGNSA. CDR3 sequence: CASSLLRGRRNNEQFF. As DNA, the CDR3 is TGTGCCAGCAGCTTGCTGAGGGGAAGAAGAAACAATGAGCAGTTCTTC.

This CDR3 is CAISESLISGRGNTIYF. The CDR3, as DNA: TGTGCCATCAGTGAGTCGCTGATCTCGGGTCGTGGAAACACCATATATTTT. The chain recombines TRBV10-3 with TRBJ1-3; unclear D gene. The CDR3 has 17 residues. Trimming removed 0 bases from V and 3 bases from J, with 15 bases in between. The V gene's germline CDR1 is ENHRY and CDR2 SYGVKD.

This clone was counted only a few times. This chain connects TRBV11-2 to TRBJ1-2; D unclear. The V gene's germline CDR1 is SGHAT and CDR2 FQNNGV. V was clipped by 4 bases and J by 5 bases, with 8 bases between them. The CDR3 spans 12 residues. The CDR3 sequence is CASSSISYGYTF. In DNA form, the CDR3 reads TGTGCCAGCAGCTCCATCAGTTATGGCTACACCTTC.

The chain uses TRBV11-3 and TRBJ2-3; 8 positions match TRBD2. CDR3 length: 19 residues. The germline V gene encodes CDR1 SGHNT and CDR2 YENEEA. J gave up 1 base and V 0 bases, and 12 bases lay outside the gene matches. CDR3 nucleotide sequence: TGTGCCAGCAGCTTAGATCTCGAGAAGCGGGGGCAGCGCACAGATACGCAGTATTTT. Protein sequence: CASSLDLEKRGQRTDTQYF.

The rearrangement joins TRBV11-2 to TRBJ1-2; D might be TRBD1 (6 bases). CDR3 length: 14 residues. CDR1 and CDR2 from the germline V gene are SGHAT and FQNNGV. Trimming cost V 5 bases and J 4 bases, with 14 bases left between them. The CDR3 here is CASSLGQTFYGYTF. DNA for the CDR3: TGTGCCAGCAGCCTCGGACAGACATTCTATGGCTACACCTTC.

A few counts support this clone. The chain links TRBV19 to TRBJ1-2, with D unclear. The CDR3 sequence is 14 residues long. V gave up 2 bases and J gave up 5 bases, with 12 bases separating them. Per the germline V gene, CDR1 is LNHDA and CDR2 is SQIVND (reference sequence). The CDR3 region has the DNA TGTGCCAGTAGTATAATGAAGACGGATTATGGCTACACCTTC. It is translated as CASSIMKTDYGYTF.